This T cell receptor (beta chain) was sequenced in a study of blood T cell repertoires in COVID-19. Study as a whole: Spain, Italy and the United States supplied samples that represented acute and convalescent COVID-19. PBMCs, B-cell-depleted T cells, or T cells provided the cDNA or gDNA that made up the material.

Data came from immunoSEQ multiplex PCR; TCRdb stores just in-frame clones and leaves some out. The sample has about 380,000 clones; roughly 77% are singletons. The CDR3 runs 13 residues. The ends were cut back, 5 bases at V and 2 bases at J, with 9 bases in the middle. What was sequenced was peripheral blood. V is TRBV12-3 or TRBV12-4 and J is TRBJ1-2, with D perhaps matching TRBD1 (6 bases). The sequence derives from a human donor with acute or convalescent COVID-19. The donor label of this sample is uncertain. In DNA, the CDR3 is TGTGCCAGCAGTACGGGACAAAACTATGGCTACACCTTC. Translated: CASSTGQNYGYTF.